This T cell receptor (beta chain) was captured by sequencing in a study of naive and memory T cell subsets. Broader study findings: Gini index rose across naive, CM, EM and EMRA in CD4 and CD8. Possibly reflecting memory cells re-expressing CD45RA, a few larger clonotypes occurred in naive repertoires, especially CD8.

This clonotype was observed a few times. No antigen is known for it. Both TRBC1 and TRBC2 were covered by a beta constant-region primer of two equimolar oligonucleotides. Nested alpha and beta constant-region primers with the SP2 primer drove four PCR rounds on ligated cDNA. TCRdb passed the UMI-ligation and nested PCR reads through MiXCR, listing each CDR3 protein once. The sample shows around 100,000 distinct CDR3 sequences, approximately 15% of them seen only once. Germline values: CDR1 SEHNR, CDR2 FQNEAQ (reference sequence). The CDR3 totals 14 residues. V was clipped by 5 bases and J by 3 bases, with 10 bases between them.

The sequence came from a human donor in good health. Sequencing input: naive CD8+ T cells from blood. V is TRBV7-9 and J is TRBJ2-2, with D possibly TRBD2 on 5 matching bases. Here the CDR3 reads CASSTDYYTGELFF. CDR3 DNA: TGTGCCAGCAGCACTGACTACTACACCGGGGAGCTGTTTTTT.